This entry features one T cell receptor beta chain sequence. The antigen remains unidentified. The data originate from a study of T cell responses to AZD1222 COVID-19 vaccine. Study background: The analysis combined second doses at about 4 or about 12 weeks.

Trimming took 3 bases from V and 1 from J; bases not matched to a gene: 8. Germline V gene lookup returns CDR1 LGHDT and CDR2 YNNKEL (reference sequence). The CDR3 totals 16 residues. Sequenced by immunoSEQ multiplex PCR; TCRdb stores in-frame clones only, minus some. There are 150,000 or so clones in the sample; 90% occur only once, and approximately 17% lies in the top ten. General study points: Across spike, vaccine-associated CD4 TCRs were found, dominant at 160-218 and 743-854. Researchers took repertoire samples only after the peak T cell response had come. Baseline seropositivity characterized only 5 to 7 AZD1222 recipients.

The chain links TRBV3-1 (or the pseudogene TRBV3-2) to TRBJ1-1; 7 nucleotides agree with TRBD1. This receptor was taken from an adult in good health. The input for sequencing was peripheral blood, taken on day 0 of AZD1222 vaccination. The CDR3 is CASSHLPGQRNTEAFF. CDR3 nucleotide sequence: TGTGCCAGCAGCCATTTACCGGGACAGAGGAACACTGAAGCTTTCTTT.